This is a list of T cell receptor beta chains from one sample in a study of shared T cell receptors in the human thymus. Generated by immunoSEQ multiplex PCR, the TCRdb table keeps only in-frame clones and is missing some. Among 700,000 to 750,000 clones listed, 70% to 90% were seen once. This sample also appeared in a second study, on human thymus T cells.

Sample: thymocytes. Receptors originate from a girl in the first two years of life with a congenital heart defect. Both conserved end residues are part of each CDR3. Each record gives: CDR3 DNA, CDR3 protein, D gene, clone size, J gene, V gene. The D gene is left open where the match is weak. Clone size, where shown, is once, few, many, or a class for clones that have expanded.

DNA: TGTGCCAGCAGCTTTTTGGCGGGGGCGAACACCGGGGAGCTGTTTTTT
CDR3: CASSFLAGANTGELFF
D: TRBD2
size: once
J: TRBJ2-2
V: TRBV14

DNA: TGTGCCAGTAGGGAGGGGCCGTTTGAGCCCCAGCATTTT
CDR3: CASREGPFEPQHF
D: .
size: .
J: TRBJ1-5
V: TRBV19

DNA: TGTGCCAGCAGCTTGGACACCTTCAACTCTGGAAACACCATATATTTT
CDR3: CASSLDTFNSGNTIYF
D: .
size: few
J: TRBJ1-3
V: TRBV5-5

DNA: TGTGCCAGCAGCCAATCTGGCGGGGGGGCCGGTAATGAGCAGTTCTTC
CDR3: CASSQSGGGAGNEQFF
D: TRBD2
size: .
J: TRBJ2-1
V: TRBV4-2

DNA: TGCGCCAGCAGCCAAGATCTAGAGGGGGTCCAGAGATACGGTGAAAAACTGTTTTTT
CDR3: CASSQDLEGVQRYGEKLFF
D: .
size: .
J: TRBJ1-4
V: TRBV4-1

DNA: TGTGCCAGCAGCTTAGGGTTGAGACAGCCGAGCTCCTATAATTCACCCCTCCACTTT
CDR3: CASSLGLRQPSSYNSPLHF
D: .
size: .
J: TRBJ1-6
V: TRBV11-3

DNA: TGTGCCAGCAGTTCCGGACAGGTTAGATCGGAAAAACTGTTTTTT
CDR3: CASSSGQVRSEKLFF
D: TRBD1
size: .
J: TRBJ1-4
V: TRBV6-5

DNA: TGTGCCAGCAGCTCCACTCCGGACAAGAGCTCCTACAATGAGCAGTTCTTC
CDR3: CASSSTPDKSSYNEQFF
D: .
size: .
J: TRBJ2-1
V: TRBV5-6

DNA: TGTGCCAGCAGTCCTCCGGGACTTTTCCACTTT
CDR3: CASSPPGLFHF
D: .
size: .
J: TRBJ1-6
V: TRBV2

DNA: TGTGCCTGGGGGGGACAGTCGCGTTCGAACACTGAAGCTTTCTTT
CDR3: CAWGGQSRSNTEAFF
D: TRBD1
size: .
J: TRBJ1-1
V: TRBV30

DNA: TGCGCCAGCAAACGTACGGGGGGGTGGACCTACGAGCAGTACTTC
CDR3: CASKRTGGWTYEQYF
D: TRBD2
size: .
J: TRBJ2-7
V: TRBV5-1

DNA: TGCGCCAGCAGCTTGGGACAGACCAATGAGCAGTTCTTC
CDR3: CASSLGQTNEQFF
D: .
size: .
J: TRBJ2-1
V: TRBV5-1

DNA: TGTGCCAGCAGTGCGACAGGGGGCCCTGGAAACACCATATATTTT
CDR3: CASSATGGPGNTIYF
D: TRBD1
size: .
J: TRBJ1-3
V: TRBV6-1

DNA: TGTGCCAGCAGCTTAGGGGGAGTAGGGCAGATGCAAGCCGACGAGCAGTACTTC
CDR3: CASSLGGVGQMQADEQYF
D: .
size: .
J: TRBJ2-7
V: TRBV11-2

DNA: TGCGCCAGCAGCCACGGGAACGGTGGCGGGTGGATGAATGCTGAAGCTTTCTTT
CDR3: CASSHGNGGGWMNAEAFF
D: .
size: once
J: TRBJ1-1
V: TRBV5-1

DNA: TGCGCCAGCAGCCAAGAGTATGTGGACAGGAATAGGAGACATTTT
CDR3: CASSQEYVDRNRRHF
D: TRBD1
size: .
J: TRBJ1-5
V: TRBV4-1

DNA: TGTGCCAGCAGTCGCCAGGGAAACACTGAAGCTTTCTTT
CDR3: CASSRQGNTEAFF
D: .
size: once
J: TRBJ1-1
V: TRBV27

DNA: TGCGCCAGCAGCCAAGCCGACAGGGGTGTTTCTGAAGCTTTCTTT
CDR3: CASSQADRGVSEAFF
D: TRBD1
size: .
J: TRBJ1-1
V: TRBV4-1